The 10 T cell receptor beta chains below all came from one sample that was sequenced in a study of cytomegalovirus exposure and HLA in healthy donors. The PCR ran on 60 Vbeta and 13 Jbeta primers. TCRdb's copy holds only in-frame clones and misses some; the assay was immunoSEQ multiplex PCR. Among some 76,000 clones listed, 78% were seen once. Sequencing used PBMCs. These receptor sequences come from a woman aged 40 to 49 in good health and CMV-seropositive.

V and J are TRBV30 and TRBJ1-5; D unclear. The V gene lost 2 bases and the J gene lost 2 bases, with 7 bases spanning the gap. This CDR3 region has 13 residues. CDR1 GTSNPN and CDR2 SVGIG come from the germline V gene (reference sequence). The CDR3 nucleotides read TGTGCCTGGAGTTTCGGAGGCAATCAGCCCCAGCATTTT. It yields the protein CAWSFGGNQPQHF.

This clone was recorded only once. The chain has TRBV2 and TRBJ2-2; 11 bases agree with TRBD2. V dropped 2 bases and J dropped 4; count of bases not matched to a gene: 6. The CDR3 runs to 17 residues. Germline V CDR1 and CDR2: SNHLY, FYNNEI. CDR3 region: CASSEIAGGLGTGELFF. The DNA for the CDR3 is TGTGCCAGCAGTGAAATAGCGGGGGGGCTCGGCACCGGGGAGCTGTTTTTT.

The rearrangement joins TRBV5-1 to TRBJ2-5; D not certain. This CDR3 region has 15 residues. CDR1 and CDR2 from the germline V gene are SGHRS and YFSETQ. Trimming took 5 bases from V and 5 from J, leaving 19 bases between them. The CDR3 loop reads CASRVAGPSLETQYF. In DNA form, the CDR3 reads TGCGCCAGCAGAGTTGCAGGTCCAAGCCTTGAGACCCAGTACTTC.

The rearrangement uses TRBV2 and TRBJ2-1, with D perhaps TRBD2 (6 bases). V was cut by 8 bases and J by 9 bases, with 23 bases left in between. The germline V gene encodes CDR1 SNHLY and CDR2 FYNNEI. This CDR3 is built from 15 residues. The CDR3 reads CASYKARDPGSEQFF. In DNA form, the CDR3 reads TGTGCCAGCTACAAAGCGCGGGACCCCGGGAGTGAGCAGTTCTTC.

This clone was recorded a few times. The chain recombines TRBV2 with TRBJ1-5; D unclear. The CDR3 totals 13 residues. Germline lookup yields CDR1 SNHLY and CDR2 FYNNEI. Trimming took 3 bases from V and 7 from J, leaving 10 bases between them. The CDR3 is CASSESSWQPQHF. In DNA form, the CDR3 reads TGTGCCAGCAGTGAGTCGAGTTGGCAGCCCCAGCATTTT. Using reference TRBV2 and TRBJ1-5 for the parts outside the CDR3, the full variable domain is EPEVTQTPSHQVTQMGQEVILRCVPISNHLYFYWYRQILGQKVEFLVSFYNNEISEKSEIFDDQFSVERPDGSNFTLKIRSTKLEDSAMYFCASSESSWQPQHFGDGTRLSIL.

This chain uses TRBV10-1 with TRBJ1-1; D may be TRBD1 (6 bases). The germline gives CDR1 WNHNN, CDR2 SYGVQD (reference sequence). Trimming cost V 8 bases and J 0 bases, with 19 bases left between them. This CDR3 comprises 16 residues. Here the CDR3 reads CASGVVRGALNTEAFF. CDR3 in DNA: TGCGCCAGCGGGGTAGTGCGGGGGGCGCTGAACACTGAAGCTTTCTTT.

The V and J genes are TRBV7-2 and TRBJ1-5, with D perhaps TRBD1 (5 bases). Germline V gene lookup returns CDR1 SGHTA and CDR2 FQGNSA. The CDR3 covers 15 residues. V dropped 2 bases and J dropped 7 bases, with 15 bases sitting between them. CDR3 in amino acids: CASSLLGERGQPQHF. The CDR3 DNA sequence: TGTGCCAGCAGCTTATTGGGGGAGCGGGGACAGCCCCAGCATTTT.

Comment on this clone: A read error is possible here, since a much larger clone lies one base away. The V and J genes are TRBV4-2 and TRBJ1-1; TRBD1 might be the D (6 bases). The CDR3 has 14 residues. Germline-derived CDR1 and CDR2 are LGHNA and YNFKEQ. The V end lost 0 bases, the J end lost 6 bases, and 11 bases lay between the germline ends. The CDR3 protein is CASSQERDTAEAFF. In nucleotides, the CDR3 is TGTGCCAGCAGCCAAGAAAGGGACACGGCTGAAGCTTTCTTT.

CDR3 sequence: CASSPRDSGWYGYTF. The CDR3 DNA reads as TGTGCCAGCTCACCACGAGATTCAGGGTGGTATGGCTACACCTTC. The rearrangement links TRBV18 to TRBJ1-2, with TRBD1 as a possible D gene (5 bases). Per germline, CDR1 KGHSH and CDR2 LQKENI. The CDR3 has 15 residues. Trimming cost V 1 base and J 5 bases, with 14 bases left between them.

The V and J genes are TRBV29-1 and TRBJ2-2; D might be TRBD2 (7 bases). V was cut by 7 bases and J by 7 bases, with 22 bases left in between. The CDR3 runs 15 residues. Germline values: CDR1 SQVTM, CDR2 ANQGSEA. The DNA for the CDR3 is TGCAGCGCACTATGGCGGGGGCGCAGAAGCGGGGAGCTGTTTTTT. It specifies CSALWRGRRSGELFF.